What follows are 7 T cell receptor beta chains derived from one specimen sequenced in a study of T cell responses to AZD1222 COVID-19 vaccine. The protocol was immunoSEQ multiplex PCR, while the TCRdb copy is restricted to in-frame clones and leaves out a portion. Of more than 150,000 clones listed, around 93% were seen once; the top ten hold roughly 9.8%. This specimen consisted of peripheral blood, obtained on day 0 of AZD1222 vaccination. The receptors shown here come from an adult in good health.

The chain employs TRBV9 and TRBJ2-1; 8 bases fit TRBD1. Germline V gene sequence: CDR1 SGDLS, CDR2 YYNGEE. The CDR3 sequence is 13 residues long. V dropped 4 bases and J dropped 6; count of bases not matched to a gene: 3. The CDR3 loop reads CASSLTGANEQFF. DNA of the CDR3: TGTGCCAGCAGCTTGACAGGGGCCAATGAGCAGTTCTTC.

The chain links TRBV4-2 to TRBJ1-1; a weak D match, TRBD1 (5 bases). The V gene lost 1 base and the J gene lost 4 bases, with 16 bases spanning the gap. Germline CDR1 and CDR2: LGHNA and YNFKEQ. The CDR3 has 16 residues. The CDR3 nucleotides read TGTGCCAGCAGCCAAGGTCAGGGAATCAAGGGCACTGAAGCTTTCTTT. Translation: CASSQGQGIKGTEAFF.

The gene calls are TRBV28 and TRBJ2-7, with a tentative D call TRBD1 (5 bases). This CDR3 has 16 residues. CDR1 and CDR2 (germline): MDHEN, SYDVKM. The V end lost 2 bases, the J end lost 2 bases, and 16 bases lay between the germline ends. CDR3: CASSLVSGPETYEQYF. CDR3 sequence (DNA): TGTGCCAGCAGTTTAGTTTCAGGGCCCGAAACCTACGAGCAGTACTTC.

The chain couples TRBV19 to TRBJ2-2; D call uncertain. With 3 bases removed from V and 1 base from J, the gap between germline ends came to 6 bases. Germline CDR1 reads LNHDA; CDR2 reads SQIVND (reference sequence). The CDR3 runs to 14 residues. CDR3 loop: CASSITKNTGELFF. CDR3 in DNA: TGTGCCAGTAGTATTACCAAGAACACCGGGGAGCTGTTTTTT. Together with reference TRBV19 and TRBJ2-2, the CDR3 gives the full variable domain: DGGITQSPKYLFRKEGQNVTLSCEQNLNHDAMYWYRQDPGQGLRLIYYSQIVNDFQKGDIAEGYSVSREKKESFPLTVTSAQKNPTAFYLCASSITKNTGELFFGEGSRLTVL.

The rearrangement joins TRBV5-1 to TRBJ1-4; 9 bases map to TRBD1. Germline-derived CDR1 and CDR2 are SGHRS and YFSETQ. The CDR3 consists of 15 residues. Trimming took 0 bases from V and 6 from J; bases not matched to a gene: 3. For the CDR3, the DNA is TGCGCCAGCAGCTTGGGAGACAGGGGGGATGAAAAACTGTTTTTT. The encoded protein is CASSLGDRGDEKLFF.

The chain has TRBV19 and TRBJ2-7; the D is unclear. The length of the CDR3 is 13 residues. V dropped 6 bases and J dropped 4 bases, with 13 bases sitting between them. CDR1 is LNHDA, CDR2 SQIVND, per germline (reference sequence). The CDR3 sequence: CASRRQGEYEQYF. CDR3 in DNA: TGTGCCAGTAGACGGCAAGGCGAATACGAGCAGTACTTC.

V gene TRBV4-1 combines with J gene TRBJ2-2; TRBD2 aligns across 16 bases. J gave up 7 bases and V 6 bases, and 14 bases lay outside the gene matches. Germline-derived CDR1 and CDR2 are MGHRA and YSYEKL. The CDR3 consists of 19 residues. The CDR3, as DNA: TGCGCCAGCAGACCTCTCGGGACTAGCGGGAGGGCCCGTTTCGGGGAGCTGTTTTTT. Translation gives CASRPLGTSGRARFGELFF.